This T cell receptor (beta chain) was captured by sequencing in a study of a mutant IDH1 vaccine in newly diagnosed glioma. Overall study context: Most patients had received both radiotherapy and temozolomide, the prior options being radiotherapy, temozolomide, or both. The study's findings and limits: Alterations occurring in top peripheral T cell clonotypes seemed unrelated to pseudoprogression.

Concerning this clone: What it recognizes is unknown.

Specified time point: week 47, end of study. Doses consisted of 300 ug of mutant IDH1 20-mer peptide each, paired with topical imiquimod. Assay used: immunoSEQ multiplex PCR; TCRdb lists only in-frame clones, some missing. The sample shows some 40,000 clones, 75% of them seen only once. V lost 4 bases and J 1 base, leaving 7 bases between the germline ends. This CDR3 region has 13 residues. CDR1 is KGHSH and CDR2 is LQKENI in the germline V gene. This rearrangement joins TRBV18 to TRBJ1-1; D not certain. The input for sequencing was PBMCs, taken from a glioma patient whose treatment included an IDH1 peptide vaccine. The sequence was obtained from a man between 35 and 55 years old with glioma. CDR3 nucleotide sequence: TGTGCCAGCTCACTTAGCTCGAACACTGAAGCTTTCTTT. This codes for CASSLSSNTEAFF.